This T cell receptor (beta chain) emerged from a study of shared clonotypes between healthy human individuals. Clones were sequenced by immunoSEQ multiplex PCR, and TCRdb holds only the in-frame ones, with some missing. The sample lists roughly 1.4 million clones, 98% occurring once. The V and J ends lost 6 bases and 0 bases, in that order; junction bases with no gene match: 13. Germline V gene lookup returns CDR1 SQVTM and CDR2 ANQGSEA. This CDR3 contains 18 residues. V and J are TRBV29-1 and TRBJ1-4; TRBD1 matches 10 bases. This TCR was sampled from a man aged 30 to 39 in good health. The material sequenced was naive CD4+ T cells sorted from blood. Regarding subset: CD45RA+ positively selected. The CDR3 DNA sequence: TGCAGCGTGGGTCCCGGGACAGGGGTCTCTGCAACTAATGAAAAACTGTTTTTT. Protein product: CSVGPGTGVSATNEKLFF. The full variable domain, completed using reference TRBV29-1 and TRBJ1-4, is SAVISQKPSRDICQRGTSLTIQCQVDSQVTMMFWYRQQPGQSLTLIATANQGSEATYESGFVIDKFPISRPNLTFSTLTVSNMSPEDSSIYLCSVGPGTGVSATNEKLFFGSGTQLSVL.